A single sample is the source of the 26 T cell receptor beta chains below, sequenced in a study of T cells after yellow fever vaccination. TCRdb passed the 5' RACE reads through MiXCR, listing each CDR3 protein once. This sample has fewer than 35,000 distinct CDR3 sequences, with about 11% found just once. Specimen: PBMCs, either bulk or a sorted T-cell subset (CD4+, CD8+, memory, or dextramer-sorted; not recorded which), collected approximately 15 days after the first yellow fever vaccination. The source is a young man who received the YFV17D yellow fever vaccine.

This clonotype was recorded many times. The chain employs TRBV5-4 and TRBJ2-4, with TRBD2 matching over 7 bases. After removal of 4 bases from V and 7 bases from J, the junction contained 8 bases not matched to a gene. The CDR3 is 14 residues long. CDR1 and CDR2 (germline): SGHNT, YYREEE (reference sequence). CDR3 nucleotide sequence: TGTGCCAGCAGCCAAACCGGGACTACCAACATTCAGTACTTC. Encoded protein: CASSQTGTTNIQYF.

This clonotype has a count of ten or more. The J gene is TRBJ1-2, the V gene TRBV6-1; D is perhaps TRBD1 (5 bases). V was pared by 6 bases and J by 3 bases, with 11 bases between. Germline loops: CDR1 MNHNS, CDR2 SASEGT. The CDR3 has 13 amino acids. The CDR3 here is CASRTVGDYGYTF. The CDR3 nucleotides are TGTGCCAGCAGGACAGTGGGTGACTATGGCTACACCTTC.

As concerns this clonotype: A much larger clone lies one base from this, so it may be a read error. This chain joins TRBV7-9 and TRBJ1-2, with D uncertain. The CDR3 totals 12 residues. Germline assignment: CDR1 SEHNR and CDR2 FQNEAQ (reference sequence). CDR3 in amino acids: CDSSLNHYGYTF. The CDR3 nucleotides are TGTGACAGCAGCTTAAACCACTATGGCTACACCTTC.

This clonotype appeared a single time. CDR3 sequence (DNA): TGTGCCTGGAGTGATAAGCCCGTGGGGGGCTACACCTTC. Amino acid sequence: CAWSDKPVGGYTF. V and J are TRBV30 and TRBJ1-2; D gene uncertain. The CDR3 sequence is 13 residues long. The ends were cut back, 1 base at V and 8 bases at J, with 14 bases in the middle. Germline CDR1 and CDR2: GTSNPN and SVGIG (reference sequence).

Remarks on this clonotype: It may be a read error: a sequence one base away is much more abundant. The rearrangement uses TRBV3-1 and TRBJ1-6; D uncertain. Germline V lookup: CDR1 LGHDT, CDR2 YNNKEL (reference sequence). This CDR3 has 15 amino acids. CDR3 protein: CACSQDPGYNSPLHF. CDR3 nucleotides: TGTGCCTGCAGCCAAGACCCAGGTTATAATTCACCCCTCCACTTT.

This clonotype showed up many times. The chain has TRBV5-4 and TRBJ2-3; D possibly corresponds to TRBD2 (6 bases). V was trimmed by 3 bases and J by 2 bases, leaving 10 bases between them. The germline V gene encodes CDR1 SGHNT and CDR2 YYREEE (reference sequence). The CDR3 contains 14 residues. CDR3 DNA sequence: TGTGCCAGCAGCTCCGGCGGGAACACAGATACGCAGTATTTT. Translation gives CASSSGGNTDTQYF.

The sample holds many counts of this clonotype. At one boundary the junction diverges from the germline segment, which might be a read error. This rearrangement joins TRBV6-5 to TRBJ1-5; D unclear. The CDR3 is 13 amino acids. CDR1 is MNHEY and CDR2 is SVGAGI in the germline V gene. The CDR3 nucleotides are TGTGCCAGCACTTACACCTTAGATCAGCCCCAGCATTTT. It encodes CASTYTLDQPQHF.

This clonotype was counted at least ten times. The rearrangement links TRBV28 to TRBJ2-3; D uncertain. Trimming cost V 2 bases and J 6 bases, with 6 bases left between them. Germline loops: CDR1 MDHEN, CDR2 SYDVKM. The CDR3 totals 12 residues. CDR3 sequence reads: CASSLTQDTQYF. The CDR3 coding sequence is TGTGCCAGCAGTTTAACTCAGGATACGCAGTATTTT.

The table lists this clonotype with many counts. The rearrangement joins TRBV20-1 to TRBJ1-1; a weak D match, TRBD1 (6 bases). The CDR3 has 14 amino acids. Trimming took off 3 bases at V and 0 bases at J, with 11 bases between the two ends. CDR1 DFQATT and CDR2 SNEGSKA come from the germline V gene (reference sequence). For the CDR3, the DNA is TGCAGTGCTAGGTTCGGGGGGCTGAACACTGAAGCTTTCTTT. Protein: CSARFGGLNTEAFF.

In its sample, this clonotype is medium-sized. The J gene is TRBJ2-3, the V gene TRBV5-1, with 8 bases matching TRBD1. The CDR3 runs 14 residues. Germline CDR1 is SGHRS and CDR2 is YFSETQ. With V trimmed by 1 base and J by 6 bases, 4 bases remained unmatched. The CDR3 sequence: CASSLRTGSDTQYF. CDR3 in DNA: TGCGCCAGCAGCTTGAGGACAGGGTCGGATACGCAGTATTTT. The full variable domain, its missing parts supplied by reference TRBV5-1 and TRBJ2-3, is KAGVTQTPRYLIKTRGQQVTLSCSPISGHRSVSWYQQTPGQGLQFLFEYFSETQRNKGNFPGRFSGRQFSNSRSEMNVSTLELGDSALYLCASSLRTGSDTQYFGPGTRLTVL.

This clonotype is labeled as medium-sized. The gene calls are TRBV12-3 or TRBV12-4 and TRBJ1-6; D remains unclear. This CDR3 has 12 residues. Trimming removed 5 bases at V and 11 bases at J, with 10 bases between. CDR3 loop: CASSNPPAPLHF. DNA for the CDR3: TGTGCCAGCAGTAACCCACCCGCACCCCTCCACTTT.

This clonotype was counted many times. The CDR3 reads CSARDTPHRIMNTEAFF. The CDR3 nucleotides are TGCAGTGCTAGAGATACCCCCCACAGGATTATGAACACTGAAGCTTTCTTT. The chain carries TRBV20-1 and TRBJ1-1, with D perhaps TRBD1 (5 bases). Germline V lookup: CDR1 DFQATT, CDR2 SNEGSKA (reference sequence). The CDR3 extends over 17 amino acids. Trimming took 0 bases from V and 0 from J, leaving 17 bases between them.

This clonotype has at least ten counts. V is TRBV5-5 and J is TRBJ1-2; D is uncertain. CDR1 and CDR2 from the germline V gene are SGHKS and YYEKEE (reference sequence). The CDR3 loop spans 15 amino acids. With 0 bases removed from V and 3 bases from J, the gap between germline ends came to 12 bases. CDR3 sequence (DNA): TGTGCCAGCAGCTTGGAGGTGACTTACTACTATGGCTACACCTTC. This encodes CASSLEVTYYYGYTF.

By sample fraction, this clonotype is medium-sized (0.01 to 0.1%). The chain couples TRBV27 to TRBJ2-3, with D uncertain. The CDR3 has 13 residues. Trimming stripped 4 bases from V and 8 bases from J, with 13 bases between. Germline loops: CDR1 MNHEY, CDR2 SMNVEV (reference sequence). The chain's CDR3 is CASSSGFAFTQYF. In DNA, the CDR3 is TGTGCCAGCAGTTCTGGATTTGCATTTACGCAGTATTTT.

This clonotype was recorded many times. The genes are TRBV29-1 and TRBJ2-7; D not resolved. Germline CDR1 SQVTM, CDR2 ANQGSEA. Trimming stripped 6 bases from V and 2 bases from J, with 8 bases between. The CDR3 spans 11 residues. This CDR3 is CSVGNTYEQYF. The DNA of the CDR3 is TGCAGCGTGGGGAACACCTACGAGCAGTACTTC.

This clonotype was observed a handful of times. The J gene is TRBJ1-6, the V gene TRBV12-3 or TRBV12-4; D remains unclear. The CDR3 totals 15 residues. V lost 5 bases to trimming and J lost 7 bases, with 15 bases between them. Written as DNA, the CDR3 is TGTGCCAGCAGTCGCGAGGTGGCAGTCAATTCACCCCTCCACTTT. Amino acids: CASSREVAVNSPLHF.

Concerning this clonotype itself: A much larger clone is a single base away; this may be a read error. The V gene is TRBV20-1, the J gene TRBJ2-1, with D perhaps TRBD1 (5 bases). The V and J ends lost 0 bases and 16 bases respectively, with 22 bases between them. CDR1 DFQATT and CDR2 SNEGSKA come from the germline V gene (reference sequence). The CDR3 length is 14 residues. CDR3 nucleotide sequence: TGCAGTGCTAGAGATGGGTGGGCAGGGTCCCTCTTTTTCTTC. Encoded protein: CSARDGWAGSLFFF.

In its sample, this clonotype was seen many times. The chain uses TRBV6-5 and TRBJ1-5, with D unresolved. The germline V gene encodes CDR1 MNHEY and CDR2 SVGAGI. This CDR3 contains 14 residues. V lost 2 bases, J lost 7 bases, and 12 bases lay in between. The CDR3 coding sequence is TGTGCCAGCAGTTACCGGGAGGGTACCCAGCCCCAGCATTTT. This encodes CASSYREGTQPQHF.

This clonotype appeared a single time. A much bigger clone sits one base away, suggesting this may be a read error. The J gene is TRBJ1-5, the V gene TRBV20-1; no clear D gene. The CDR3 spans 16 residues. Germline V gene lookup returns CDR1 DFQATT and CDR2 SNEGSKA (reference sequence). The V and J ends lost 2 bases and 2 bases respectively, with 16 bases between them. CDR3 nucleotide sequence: TGCAGTGCTAGAACAGATATCATTGGGGGCAATCAGCCCCAGCATTTT. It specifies CSARTDIIGGNQPQHF.

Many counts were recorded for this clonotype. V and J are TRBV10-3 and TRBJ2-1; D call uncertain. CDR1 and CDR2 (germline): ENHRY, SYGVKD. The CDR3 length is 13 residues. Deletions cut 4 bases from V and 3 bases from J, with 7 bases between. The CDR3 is CAISATLYNEQFF. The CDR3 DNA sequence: TGTGCCATCAGTGCGACACTCTACAATGAGCAGTTCTTC.

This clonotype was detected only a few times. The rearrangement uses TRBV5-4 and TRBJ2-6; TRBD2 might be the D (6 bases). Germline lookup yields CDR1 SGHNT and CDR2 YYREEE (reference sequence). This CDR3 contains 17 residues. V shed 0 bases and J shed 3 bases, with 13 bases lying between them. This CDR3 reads CASSLGGRGVGANVLTF. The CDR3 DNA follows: TGTGCCAGCAGCTTGGGAGGGCGCGGGGTTGGGGCCAACGTCCTGACTTTC.

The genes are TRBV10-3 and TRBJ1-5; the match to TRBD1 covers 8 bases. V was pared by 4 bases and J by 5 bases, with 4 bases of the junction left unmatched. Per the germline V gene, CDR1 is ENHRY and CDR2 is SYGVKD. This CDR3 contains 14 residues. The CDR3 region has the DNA TGTGCCATCAGTGGTACAGGGGGAGATCAGCCCCAGCATTTT. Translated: CAISGTGGDQPQHF.

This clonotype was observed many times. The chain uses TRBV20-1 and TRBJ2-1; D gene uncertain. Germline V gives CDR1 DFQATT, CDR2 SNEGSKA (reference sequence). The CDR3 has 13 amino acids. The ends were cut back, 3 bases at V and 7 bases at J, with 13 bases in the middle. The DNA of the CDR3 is TGCAGTGCTAGTCTTCCTCGGTGGAATGAGCAGTTCTTC. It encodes CSASLPRWNEQFF.

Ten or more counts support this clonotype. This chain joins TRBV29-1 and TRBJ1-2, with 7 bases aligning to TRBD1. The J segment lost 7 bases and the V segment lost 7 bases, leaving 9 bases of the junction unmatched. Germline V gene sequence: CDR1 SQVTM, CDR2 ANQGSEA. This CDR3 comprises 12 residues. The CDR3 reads CSAIPGTAGYTF. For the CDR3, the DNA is TGCAGCGCGATACCCGGGACAGCTGGCTACACCTTC.

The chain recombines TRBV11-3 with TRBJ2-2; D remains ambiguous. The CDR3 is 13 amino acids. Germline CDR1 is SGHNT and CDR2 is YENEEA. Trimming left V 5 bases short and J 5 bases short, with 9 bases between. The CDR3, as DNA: TGTGCCAGCAGCCCAGGACCGACCGGGGAGCTGTTTTTT. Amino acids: CASSPGPTGELFF.

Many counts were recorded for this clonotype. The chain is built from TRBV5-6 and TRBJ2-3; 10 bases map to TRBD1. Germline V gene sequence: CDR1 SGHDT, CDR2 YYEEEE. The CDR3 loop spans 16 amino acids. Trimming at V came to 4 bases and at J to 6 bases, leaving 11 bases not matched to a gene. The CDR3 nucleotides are TGTGCCAGCAGCCTGAACTGGGACAGGGGATCCGATACGCAGTATTTT. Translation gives CASSLNWDRGSDTQYF.